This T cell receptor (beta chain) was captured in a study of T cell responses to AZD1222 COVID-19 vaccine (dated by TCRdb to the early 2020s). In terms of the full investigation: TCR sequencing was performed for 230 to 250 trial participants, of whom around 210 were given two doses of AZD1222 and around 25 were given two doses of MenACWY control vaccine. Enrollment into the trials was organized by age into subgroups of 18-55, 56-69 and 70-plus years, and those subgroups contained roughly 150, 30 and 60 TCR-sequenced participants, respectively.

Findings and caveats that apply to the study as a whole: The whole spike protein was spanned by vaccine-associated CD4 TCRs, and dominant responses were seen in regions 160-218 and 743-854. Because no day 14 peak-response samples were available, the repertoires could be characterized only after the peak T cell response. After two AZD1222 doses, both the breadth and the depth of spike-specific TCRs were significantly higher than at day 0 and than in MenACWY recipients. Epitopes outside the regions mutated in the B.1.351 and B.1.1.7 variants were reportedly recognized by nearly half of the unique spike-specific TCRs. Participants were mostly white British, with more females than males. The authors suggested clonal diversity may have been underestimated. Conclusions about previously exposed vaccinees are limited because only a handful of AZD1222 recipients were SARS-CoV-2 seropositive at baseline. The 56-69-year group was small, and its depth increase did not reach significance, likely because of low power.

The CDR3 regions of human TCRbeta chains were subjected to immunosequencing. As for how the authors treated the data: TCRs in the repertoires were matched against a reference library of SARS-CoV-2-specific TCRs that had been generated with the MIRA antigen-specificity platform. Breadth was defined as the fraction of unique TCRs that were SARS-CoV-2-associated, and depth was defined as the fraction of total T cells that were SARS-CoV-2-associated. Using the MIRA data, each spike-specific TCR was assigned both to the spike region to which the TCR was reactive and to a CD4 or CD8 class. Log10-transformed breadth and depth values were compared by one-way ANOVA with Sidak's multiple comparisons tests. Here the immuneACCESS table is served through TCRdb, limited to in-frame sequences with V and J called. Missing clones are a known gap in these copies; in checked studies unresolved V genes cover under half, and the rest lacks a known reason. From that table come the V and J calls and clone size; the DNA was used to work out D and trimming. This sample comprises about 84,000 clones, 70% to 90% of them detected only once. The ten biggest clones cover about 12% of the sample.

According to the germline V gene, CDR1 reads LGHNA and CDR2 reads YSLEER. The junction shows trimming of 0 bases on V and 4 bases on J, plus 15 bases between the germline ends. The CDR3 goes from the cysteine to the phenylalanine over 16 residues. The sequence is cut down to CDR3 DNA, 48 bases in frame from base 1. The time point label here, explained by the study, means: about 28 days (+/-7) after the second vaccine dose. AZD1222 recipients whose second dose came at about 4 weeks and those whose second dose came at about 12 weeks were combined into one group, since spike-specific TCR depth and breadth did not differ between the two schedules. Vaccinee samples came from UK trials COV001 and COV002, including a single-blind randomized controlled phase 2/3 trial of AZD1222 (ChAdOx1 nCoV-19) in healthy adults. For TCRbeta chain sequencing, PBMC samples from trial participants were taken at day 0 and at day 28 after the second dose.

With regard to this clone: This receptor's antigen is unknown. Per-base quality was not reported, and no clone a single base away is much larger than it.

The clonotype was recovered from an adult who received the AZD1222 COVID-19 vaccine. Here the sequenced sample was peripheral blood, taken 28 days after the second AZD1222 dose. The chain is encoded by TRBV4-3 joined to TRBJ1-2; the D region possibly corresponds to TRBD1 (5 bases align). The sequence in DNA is TGCGCCAGCAGCCAAGAGATTGACATCGGGGGCTATGGCTACACCTTC. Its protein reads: CASSQEIDIGGYGYTF.